A selection of T cell receptor beta chains follows, all from one sample in a study of blood T cell repertoires in COVID-19. Repertoires were generated with immunoSEQ multiplex PCR, while TCRdb's copy carries only in-frame clones and drops some. The sample records about 210,000 clones, around 86% being singletons. Specimen: peripheral blood. Every receptor here comes from a woman aged 70-85 years with COVID-19, enrolled during active disease. Each CDR3 is given with its conserved first and last residue. Each record gives: clone size, J gene, D gene, V gene, CDR3 DNA, CDR3 protein. A D gene is named only where the DNA matches it firmly. Clone size is shown for a subset of rows, as once, few, many or a class of expanded clone.

size: -; J: TRBJ1-5; D: TRBD1; V: TRBV27; DNA: TGTGCCAGCAGTTTAGTAGGACAGGGGGCAGGGGGGGGCAATCAGCCCCAGCATTTT; CDR3: CASSLVGQGAGGGNQPQHF
size: -; J: TRBJ1-5; D: -; V: TRBV2; DNA: TGTGCCAGCAGTGAAGTCCCCAGGCCAAATCAGCCCCAGCATTTT; CDR3: CASSEVPRPNQPQHF
size: -; J: TRBJ2-3; D: TRBD2; V: TRBV5-1; DNA: TGCGCCAGCAGCGCCGGACTAGGCGAGAATTTT; CDR3: CASSAGLGENF
size: -; J: TRBJ1-2; D: TRBD1; V: TRBV24-1; DNA: TGTGCCACCAGCTCACCGGGACAGGGTCGGGGCTACACCTTC; CDR3: CATSSPGQGRGYTF
size: -; J: TRBJ1-4; D: -; V: TRBV29-1; DNA: TGCAGCGTTGAAGGACAGATTAATGAAAAACTGTTTTTT; CDR3: CSVEGQINEKLFF
size: once; J: TRBJ2-7; D: TRBD2; V: TRBV5-4; DNA: TGTGCCAGCAGCTTGGCTAGCGGGAGTGGAGAGCAGTACTTC; CDR3: CASSLASGSGEQYF
size: -; J: TRBJ1-1; D: -; V: TRBV28; DNA: TGTGCCAGCAGTTTAGCGGGGGCGCGGGGCACTGAAGCTTTCTTT; CDR3: CASSLAGARGTEAFF
size: -; J: TRBJ1-1; D: TRBD1; V: TRBV7-2; DNA: TGTGCCAGCAGCTTAGAAACAGGGGGCCCTGAAGCTTTCTTT; CDR3: CASSLETGGPEAFF
size: -; J: TRBJ1-6; D: -; V: TRBV2; DNA: TGTGCCAGCAGTGGTCAGGGTGCGAATTCACCCCTCCACTTT; CDR3: CASSGQGANSPLHF
size: -; J: TRBJ2-3; D: -; V: TRBV5-8; DNA: TGTGCCAGCAGCTTGGCAGGACAGTCACCCTCCACAGATACGCAGTATTTT; CDR3: CASSLAGQSPSTDTQYF
size: -; J: TRBJ1-6; D: -; V: TRBV6-5; DNA: TGTGCCAGCAACGGTGCAGGGAAAAATTCACCCCTCCACTTT; CDR3: CASNGAGKNSPLHF
size: -; J: TRBJ1-2; D: -; V: TRBV11-2; DNA: TGTGCCAGCAGCTTACAGTCCTATGGCTACACCTTC; CDR3: CASSLQSYGYTF
size: -; J: TRBJ1-5; D: -; V: TRBV6-1; DNA: TGTGCCAGCAGTGAGAGAGGCCAGCCCCAGCATTTT; CDR3: CASSERGQPQHF
size: -; J: TRBJ2-1; D: TRBD2; V: TRBV5-1; DNA: TGCGCCAGCAGCCAGAGGCCGGGACTAGCGGGAGTTAATGAGCAGTTCTTC; CDR3: CASSQRPGLAGVNEQFF
size: -; J: TRBJ2-3; D: TRBD2; V: TRBV27; DNA: TGTGCCAGCAGTTTAAGTGGGACTAGGGGGGGGGCAGATACGCAGTATTTT; CDR3: CASSLSGTRGGADTQYF
size: -; J: TRBJ1-5; D: -; V: TRBV28; DNA: TGTGCCAGCAGTTCACAGGGCGAAGGCAATCAGCCCCAGCATTTT; CDR3: CASSSQGEGNQPQHF
size: -; J: TRBJ1-5; D: TRBD1; V: TRBV18; DNA: TGTGCCAGCTCACCCGCGGGACAGGGTGGAAATAGCAATCAGCCCCAGCATTTT; CDR3: CASSPAGQGGNSNQPQHF
size: -; J: TRBJ2-5; D: -; V: TRBV5-1; DNA: TGCGCCAGCAGCTTGGCACAGGGTGACCAAGAGACCCAGTACTTC; CDR3: CASSLAQGDQETQYF
size: -; J: TRBJ1-5; D: TRBD1; V: TRBV6-2/TRBV6-3; DNA: TGTGCCAGCAGTGTACAGGGGGCTGGACAGCCCCAGCATTTT; CDR3: CASSVQGAGQPQHF
size: -; J: TRBJ2-3; D: TRBD1; V: TRBV19; DNA: TGTGCCAGTAGAGGGCGACAGGGGGCTGGAGATACGCAGTATTTT; CDR3: CASRGRQGAGDTQYF
size: -; J: TRBJ2-7; D: TRBD1; V: TRBV19; DNA: TGTGCCAGTAGTTCACCCGGACAGGCCCCCTACGAGCAGTACTTC; CDR3: CASSSPGQAPYEQYF
size: -; J: TRBJ1-2; D: TRBD1; V: TRBV28; DNA: TGTGCCAGCAGCATTACAGGGGGCGCGAGGGGATATGGCTACACCTTC; CDR3: CASSITGGARGYGYTF
size: -; J: TRBJ1-5; D: -; V: TRBV3-1/TRBV3-2; DNA: TGTGCCAGCAGCCAGGTTTTTCCGCCAGGGTCGAGGATTAATCAGCCCCAGCATTTT; CDR3: CASSQVFPPGSRINQPQHF
size: -; J: TRBJ2-1; D: TRBD2; V: TRBV19; DNA: TGTGCCAGTAGTATTCCCGGGACTAGCGGGATTACTGAGCAGTTCTTC; CDR3: CASSIPGTSGITEQFF
size: -; J: TRBJ1-1; D: -; V: TRBV9; DNA: TGTGCCAGCAGCCCTAGGACTCTAATGAACACTGAAGCTTTCTTT; CDR3: CASSPRTLMNTEAFF
size: -; J: TRBJ1-2; D: -; V: TRBV4-2; DNA: TGTGCCAGCAGCCAAGACAGTAAGTTCGATGGCTACACCTTC; CDR3: CASSQDSKFDGYTF
size: -; J: TRBJ2-2; D: -; V: TRBV5-4; DNA: TGTGCCAGCAGCTTCGGGGATTCGAGCACCGGGGAGCTGTTTTTT; CDR3: CASSFGDSSTGELFF
size: -; J: TRBJ2-4; D: TRBD1; V: TRBV19; DNA: TGTGCCAGTAGTGCACACCGGGACAGGGGGGTTTTAGCCAAAAACATTCAGTACTTC; CDR3: CASSAHRDRGVLAKNIQYF
size: -; J: TRBJ2-5; D: TRBD2; V: TRBV6-5; DNA: TGTGCCAGCAGTCGGACTAGCGGGCCACAAGAGACCCAGTACTTC; CDR3: CASSRTSGPQETQYF
size: once; J: TRBJ1-2; D: -; V: TRBV2; DNA: TGTGCCAGCAGGGGCGACAGCTATGGCTACACCTTC; CDR3: CASRGDSYGYTF
size: -; J: TRBJ1-5; D: -; V: TRBV7-2; DNA: TGTGCCAGCAGCTCCCCGGTAGCAGGGGATCAGCCCCAGCATTTT; CDR3: CASSSPVAGDQPQHF
size: -; J: TRBJ1-1; D: -; V: TRBV7-9; DNA: TGTGCCAGCAGCGACCGGGGTTCGAGCACTGAAGCTTTCTTT; CDR3: CASSDRGSSTEAFF
size: once; J: TRBJ1-2; D: -; V: TRBV5-4; DNA: TGTGCCAGCAGCTTGTCACCACCCAGAGGGGGCTACACCTTC; CDR3: CASSLSPPRGGYTF
size: -; J: TRBJ1-2; D: TRBD1; V: TRBV9; DNA: TGTGCCAGCAGCCCCCGGGACAGGGGGATCTATGGCTACACCTTC; CDR3: CASSPRDRGIYGYTF
size: -; J: TRBJ2-3; D: -; V: TRBV6-2/TRBV6-3; DNA: TGTGCCAGCAGCCCCACTTCCCTCGATGCGCAGTATTTT; CDR3: CASSPTSLDAQYF
size: -; J: TRBJ2-3; D: -; V: TRBV19; DNA: TGTGCCAGTAGTATAGTCAGCAGGGGCACAGATACGCAGTATTTT; CDR3: CASSIVSRGTDTQYF
size: -; J: TRBJ2-7; D: TRBD2; V: TRBV2; DNA: TGTGCCAGCGGTGGACTAGCGGGAGGGCATTTCGGGCAGTACTTC; CDR3: CASGGLAGGHFGQYF
size: -; J: TRBJ2-2; D: TRBD2; V: TRBV5-1; DNA: TGCGCCAGCAGCTTCCAGGGAGGGGACACCGGGGAGCTGTTTTTT; CDR3: CASSFQGGDTGELFF
size: -; J: TRBJ2-7; D: -; V: TRBV5-1; DNA: TGCGCCAGCAGCTTCGATAGCGTCTACGAGCAGTACTTC; CDR3: CASSFDSVYEQYF
size: -; J: TRBJ2-1; D: -; V: TRBV7-6; DNA: TGTGCCAGCAGCCTACTCGGGGGAATCTCCTACAATGAGCAGTTCTTC; CDR3: CASSLLGGISYNEQFF
size: few; J: TRBJ1-2; D: -; V: TRBV6-5; DNA: TGTGCCAGCAGTCCCACGGTACGACAGGGCTACACCTTC; CDR3: CASSPTVRQGYTF
size: -; J: TRBJ1-5; D: TRBD1; V: TRBV28; DNA: TGTGCCAGCAGTTTCACAGGGGGCAATCAGCCCCAGCATTTT; CDR3: CASSFTGGNQPQHF
size: -; J: TRBJ2-7; D: -; V: TRBV7-2; DNA: TGTGCCAGCAGCCTCTTAGGGAGCCCCTACGAGCAGTACTTC; CDR3: CASSLLGSPYEQYF
size: -; J: TRBJ1-4; D: -; V: TRBV7-9; DNA: TGTGCCAGCAGCTCGAACCCTCGTCGGGGGGAAAAACTGTTTTTT; CDR3: CASSSNPRRGEKLFF
size: -; J: TRBJ1-3; D: TRBD1; V: TRBV4-3; DNA: TGCGCCAGCAGCCAAGGGCTTACAGGGGCCTCTGGAAACACCATATATTTT; CDR3: CASSQGLTGASGNTIYF
size: once; J: TRBJ1-1; D: -; V: TRBV7-6; DNA: TGTGCCAGCAGCATGTCCAGGGCCAAGGGCACTGAAGCTTTCTTT; CDR3: CASSMSRAKGTEAFF
size: -; J: TRBJ1-1; D: -; V: TRBV5-1; DNA: TGCGCCAGCAGCGGGGCGGGACGGCCGGAGGACACTGAAGCTTTCTTT; CDR3: CASSGAGRPEDTEAFF
size: -; J: TRBJ2-3; D: TRBD2; V: TRBV14; DNA: TGTGCCAGCAGCCCTGGGACTACGGTGACAGATACGCAGTATTTT; CDR3: CASSPGTTVTDTQYF
size: -; J: TRBJ1-2; D: TRBD1; V: TRBV5-4; DNA: TGTGCCAGCAGCAAGGACAGGAACTATGGCTACACCTTC; CDR3: CASSKDRNYGYTF
size: once; J: TRBJ1-6; D: -; V: TRBV5-3; DNA: TGTGCCAGAAGCACCGAGGACTGCTCACCCCTCCACTTT; CDR3: CARSTEDCSPLHF
size: -; J: TRBJ2-4; D: TRBD1; V: TRBV7-2; DNA: TGTGCCAGCAGCCCATCTACAGGGGGCCAAAACATTCAGTACTTC; CDR3: CASSPSTGGQNIQYF
size: -; J: TRBJ1-5; D: TRBD1; V: TRBV19; DNA: TGTGCCACTGAGGACAGGGATTTTCGCAATCAGCCCCAGCATTTT; CDR3: CATEDRDFRNQPQHF